These 9 T cell receptor beta chains were sequenced from one sample in a study of control samples from healthy donors and cancer patients. The method was immunoSEQ multiplex PCR; TCRdb's version includes in-frame clones alone and lacks a portion of them. Among 100,000 to 150,000 clones listed, approximately 92% were seen once. Sequencing was carried out using blood. These receptors came from a woman aged 50 to 65 in good health.

This clone occurred once. The chain recombines TRBV4-2 with TRBJ1-2; no definite D call. V dropped 0 bases and J dropped 7 bases, with 12 bases sitting between them. The CDR3 totals 14 residues. In germline, CDR1 is LGHNA, CDR2 YNFKEQ. CDR3 nucleotides: TGTGCCAGCAGCCAAGAGACGGGTGGAGGTGGCTACACCTTC. It translates to CASSQETGGGGYTF.

This sequence joins TRBV6-5 and TRBJ2-5; perhaps TRBD1 as D (6 bases). The CDR3 totals 13 residues. Trimming shortened V by 6 bases and J by 5 bases, and 13 bases separated the two germline ends. Germline V gene sequence: CDR1 MNHEY, CDR2 SVGAGI. DNA of the CDR3: TGTGCCAGCAGGATACAGGGTGCGGAGACCCAGTACTTC. Translating gives CASRIQGAETQYF.

V and J are TRBV6-1 and TRBJ1-6; TRBD1 is a possible D gene (6 bases). Germline CDR1 reads MNHNS; CDR2 reads SASEGT. Trimming removed 5 bases at V and 8 bases at J, with 19 bases between. This CDR3 is built from 16 residues. The CDR3 bases are TGTGCCAGCAGTCAAGTTACAGGGTTCACTTATTCACCCCTCCACTTT. Translated, it gives CASSQVTGFTYSPLHF.

The chain couples TRBV2 to TRBJ1-1; D not certain. The V end was cut by 1 base, the J end by 0 bases, with 9 bases between. CDR3 size: 15 residues. Germline CDR1 SNHLY, CDR2 FYNNEI. This chain's CDR3 is CASSEGGKLNTEAFF. For the CDR3, the DNA is TGTGCCAGCAGTGAAGGTGGCAAATTGAACACTGAAGCTTTCTTT. The full variable domain, rest sourced from reference TRBV2 and TRBJ1-1, is EPEVTQTPSHQVTQMGQEVILRCVPISNHLYFYWYRQILGQKVEFLVSFYNNEISEKSEIFDDQFSVERPDGSNFTLKIRSTKLEDSAMYFCASSEGGKLNTEAFFGQGTRLTVV.

The chain couples TRBV28 to TRBJ1-2, with 10 positions matching TRBD1. CDR3 length: 16 amino acids. J was trimmed by 7 bases and V by 6 bases; bases with no gene match: 14. Germline V gene lookup returns CDR1 MDHEN and CDR2 SYDVKM. The CDR3 coding sequence is TGTGCCAGCAGGCCAGCGGACAGGGGGGTTAGGAGTGGCTACACCTTC. This sequence encodes CASRPADRGVRSGYTF.

The V gene is TRBV6-5, the J gene TRBJ1-5, with 10 positions matching TRBD1. The CDR3 is made up of 14 amino acids. CDR1 is MNHEY, CDR2 SVGAGI, per germline. Trimming removed 8 bases from V and 2 bases from J; junction bases left unmatched: 3. This chain's CDR3 is CASGTGEGNQPQHF. CDR3 nucleotide sequence: TGTGCCAGCGGGACAGGGGAAGGCAATCAGCCCCAGCATTTT.

CDR3 nucleotides: TGTGCCAGTAGTATCTTACCGGGAAGCGGCACTGAAGCTTTCTTT. Its protein is CASSILPGSGTEAFF. The gene calls are TRBV19 and TRBJ1-1; D is uncertain. Germline V CDR1 and CDR2: LNHDA, SQIVND (reference sequence). Trimming took 3 bases from V and 4 from J, leaving 15 bases between them. The CDR3 is made up of 15 amino acids. Together with reference TRBV19 and TRBJ1-1, the CDR3 gives the full variable domain: DGGITQSPKYLFRKEGQNVTLSCEQNLNHDAMYWYRQDPGQGLRLIYYSQIVNDFQKGDIAEGYSVSREKKESFPLTVTSAQKNPTAFYLCASSILPGSGTEAFFGQGTRLTVV.

The gene calls are TRBV2 and TRBJ1-2, with D perhaps TRBD1 (5 bases). CDR1 is SNHLY, CDR2 FYNNEI, per germline. Trimming took 6 bases from V and 5 from J, leaving 16 bases between them. This CDR3 comprises 14 residues. CDR3 nucleotide sequence: TGTGCCAGCAGCGAACTGATGGGGGAGTATGGCTACACCTTC. It is translated as CASSELMGEYGYTF. Filled out from reference TRBV2 and TRBJ1-2, the complete variable domain reads EPEVTQTPSHQVTQMGQEVILRCVPISNHLYFYWYRQILGQKVEFLVSFYNNEISEKSEIFDDQFSVERPDGSNFTLKIRSTKLEDSAMYFCASSELMGEYGYTFGSGTRLTVV.

This chain connects TRBV30 to TRBJ2-7; TRBD1 aligns across 10 bases. With 5 bases clipped from V and 6 bases from J, the junction kept 13 bases outside the gene matches. The germline CDR1 and CDR2 sequences are GTSNPN and SVGIG (reference sequence). This CDR3 has 15 residues. The CDR3 sequence is CAWAAGTGVLVEQYF. CDR3 in DNA: TGTGCCTGGGCAGCAGGGACAGGGGTTTTGGTCGAGCAGTACTTC.